This T cell receptor (beta chain) was identified during a study of monozygotic twins with inflammatory bowel disease. Reanalyzing the 5' RACE reads, TCRdb keeps one entry per CDR3 protein, without DNA. This repertoire includes a few hundred thousand distinct CDR3 sequences. Each donor had roughly 2.7 ml of blood drawn. The CDR3 has 14 amino acids. Germline CDR1 and CDR2: KGHSH and LQKENI. As concerns this clonotype: Its matching antigen is unknown.

Notes on the study in general: Healthy co-twins showed greater TCRbeta diversity (inverse Simpson) than IBD patients.

Sample: blood. The chain uses TRBV18 and TRBJ1-1; TCRdb names TRBD1, which stays unverified in the absence of DNA. This clonotype was sampled from a human donor with ulcerative colitis or Crohn's disease, or a healthy co-twin of an affected twin (not recorded which). The CDR3 loop is CASSPQGANTEAFF.